This T cell receptor (beta chain) comes out of a study of blood T cell repertoires in COVID-19. On the study more broadly: PBMCs, B-cell-depleted T cells, or T cells were the source of the cDNA or gDNA that made up the material.

The length of the CDR3 is 13 residues. The V gene lost 3 bases and the J gene lost 8 bases, with 13 bases spanning the gap. Germline CDR1 KGHSH, CDR2 LQKENI. Under the authors' procedure: Reference gene primer amplification in the assay estimated nucleated cell counts. TCRdb's table, derived via immunoSEQ multiplex PCR, lists solely in-frame clones and lacks some. V and J calls and clone size are given by that table; D and trimming were obtained from the DNA. The table has 37,000 or so clones, around 90% seen once. J is TRBJ1-2 and V is TRBV18; D gene unclear. Sample: peripheral blood. This clonotype was obtained from a human donor in a cohort sampled during active COVID-19. The CDR3: CASSPLDSEGYTF. DNA of the CDR3: TGTGCCAGCTCACCTCTCGACTCGGAGGGCTACACCTTC.